This TCR beta chain comes out of a study of blood T cell repertoires in COVID-19. As regards this clone: Other DNA sequences of this sample code for an identical CDR3.

V lost 0 bases to trimming and J lost 4 bases, with 11 bases between them. CDR3 length equals 15 residues. Germline CDR1 reads SGHRS; CDR2 reads YFSETQ. The repertoire was sequenced with immunoSEQ multiplex PCR; TCRdb's copy has only in-frame clones and lacks some. The sample carries 99,000 or so clones, 81% recorded once. Sequenced: peripheral blood. The sequence was collected from an elderly man with acute or convalescent COVID-19. The chain employs TRBV5-1 and TRBJ2-1; TRBD1 might be the D (6 bases). The CDR3 loop is CASSLDGQGYNEQFF. The DNA for the CDR3 is TGCGCCAGCAGCTTGGACGGGCAGGGGTACAATGAGCAGTTCTTC. Full variable domain (rest looked up from reference TRBV5-1 and TRBJ2-1): KAGVTQTPRYLIKTRGQQVTLSCSPISGHRSVSWYQQTPGQGLQFLFEYFSETQRNKGNFPGRFSGRQFSNSRSEMNVSTLELGDSALYLCASSLDGQGYNEQFFGPGTRLTVL.